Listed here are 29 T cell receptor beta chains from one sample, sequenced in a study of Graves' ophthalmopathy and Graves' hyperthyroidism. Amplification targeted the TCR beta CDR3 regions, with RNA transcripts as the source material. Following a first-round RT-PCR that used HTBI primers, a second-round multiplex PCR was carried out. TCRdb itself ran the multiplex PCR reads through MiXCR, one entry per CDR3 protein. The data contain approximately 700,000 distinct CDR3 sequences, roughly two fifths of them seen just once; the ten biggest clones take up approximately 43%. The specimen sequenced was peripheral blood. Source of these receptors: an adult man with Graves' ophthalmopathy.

The CDR3 coding sequence is TGCGCCAGCAGCCAGGGGAGTTTAGGGGAGACCCAGTACTTC. It encodes CASSQGSLGETQYF. This sequence joins TRBV4-1 and TRBJ2-5; possibly TRBD2 for D (5 bases). The CDR3 spans 14 residues. Germline CDR1 and CDR2: MGHRA and YSYEKL. The V gene lost 3 bases and the J gene lost 5 bases, with 13 bases spanning the gap.

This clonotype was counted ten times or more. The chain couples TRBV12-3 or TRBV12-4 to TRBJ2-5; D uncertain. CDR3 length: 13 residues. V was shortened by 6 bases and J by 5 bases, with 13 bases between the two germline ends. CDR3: CASSPSHGETQYF. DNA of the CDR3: TGTGCCAGCAGCCCATCTCATGGGGAGACCCAGTACTTC.

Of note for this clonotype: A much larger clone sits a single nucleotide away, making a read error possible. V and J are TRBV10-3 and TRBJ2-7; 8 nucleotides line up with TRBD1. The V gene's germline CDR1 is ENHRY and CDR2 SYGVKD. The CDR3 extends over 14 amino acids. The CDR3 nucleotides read TGTGCCATCAGTGAGTCATACAGGGGGTACGAGCAGCACTTC. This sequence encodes CAISESYRGYEQHF.

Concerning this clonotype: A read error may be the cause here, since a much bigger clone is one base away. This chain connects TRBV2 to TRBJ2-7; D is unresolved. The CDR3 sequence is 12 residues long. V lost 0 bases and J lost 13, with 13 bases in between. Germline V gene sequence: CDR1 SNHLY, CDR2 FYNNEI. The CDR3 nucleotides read TGTGCCAGCAGTGAAGCTGGGGAAGTTTTTTACTTC. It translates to CASSEAGEVFYF.

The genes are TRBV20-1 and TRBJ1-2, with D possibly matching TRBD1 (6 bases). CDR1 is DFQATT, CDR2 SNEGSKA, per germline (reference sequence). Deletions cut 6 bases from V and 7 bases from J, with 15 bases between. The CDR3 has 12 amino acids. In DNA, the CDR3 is TGCAGTGCCATAGTCCAGGGGTCTGGCTACACCTTC. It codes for CSAIVQGSGYTF.

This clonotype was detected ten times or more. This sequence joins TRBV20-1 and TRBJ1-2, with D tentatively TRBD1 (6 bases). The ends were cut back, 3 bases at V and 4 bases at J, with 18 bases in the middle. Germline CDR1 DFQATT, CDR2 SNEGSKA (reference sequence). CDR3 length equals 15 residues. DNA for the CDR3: TGCAGTGCTAGCGATATGGACAGTTTCAGCTATGGCTACACCTTC. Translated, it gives CSASDMDSFSYGYTF.

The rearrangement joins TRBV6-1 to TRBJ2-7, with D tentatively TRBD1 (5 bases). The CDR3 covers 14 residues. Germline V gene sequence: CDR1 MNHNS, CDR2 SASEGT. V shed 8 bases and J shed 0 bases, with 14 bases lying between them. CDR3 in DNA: TGTGCCAGCCTGCAGGGCACCAGCTCCTACGAGCAGTACTTC. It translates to CASLQGTSSYEQYF.

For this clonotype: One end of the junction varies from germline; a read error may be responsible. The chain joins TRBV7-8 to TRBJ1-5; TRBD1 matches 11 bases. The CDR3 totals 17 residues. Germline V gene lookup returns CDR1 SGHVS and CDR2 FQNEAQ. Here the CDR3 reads CASSPRGQGESNQPQHF. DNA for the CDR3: TGCGCCAGCAGCCCGAGGGGACAGGGGGAAAGCAATCAGCCCCAGCATTTT.

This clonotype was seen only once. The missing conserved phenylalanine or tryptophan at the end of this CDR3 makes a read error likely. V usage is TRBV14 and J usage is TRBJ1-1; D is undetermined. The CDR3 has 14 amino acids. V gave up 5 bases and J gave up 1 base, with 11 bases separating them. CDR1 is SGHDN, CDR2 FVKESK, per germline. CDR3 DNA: TGTGCCAGCAGCGCCCGACGCGGGAACACTGAAGCTTTCTCT. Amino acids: CASSARRGNTEAFS.

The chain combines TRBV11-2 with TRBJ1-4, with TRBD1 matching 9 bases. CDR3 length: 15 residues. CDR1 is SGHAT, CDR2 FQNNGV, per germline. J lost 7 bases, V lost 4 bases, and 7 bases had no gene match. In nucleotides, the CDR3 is TGTGCCAGCAGCTCACCGGGACAGGGAGGTGAAAAACTGTTTTTT. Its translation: CASSSPGQGGEKLFF.

The chain's CDR3 is CSPSGGRNTEAFF. The CDR3 DNA reads as TGCAGCCCATCCGGGGGCCGGAACACTGAAGCTTTCTTT. V is TRBV29-1 and J is TRBJ1-1; perhaps TRBD1 as D (6 bases). The ends were cut back, 8 bases at V and 1 base at J, with 14 bases in the middle. Germline loops: CDR1 SQVTM, CDR2 ANQGSEA. The CDR3 spans 13 residues. The variable domain in full, with the rest retrieved from reference TRBV29-1 and TRBJ1-1, is SAVISQKPSRDICQRGTSLTIQCQVDSQVTMMFWYRQQPGQSLTLIATANQGSEATYESGFVIDKFPISRPNLTFSTLTVSNMSPEDSSIYLCSPSGGRNTEAFFGQGTRLTVV.

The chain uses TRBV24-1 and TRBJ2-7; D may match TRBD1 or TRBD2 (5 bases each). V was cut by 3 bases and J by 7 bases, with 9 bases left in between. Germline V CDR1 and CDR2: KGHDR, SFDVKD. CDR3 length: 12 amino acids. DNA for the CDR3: TGTGCCACCAGTGATGGGACGCGAGAGCAGTACTTC. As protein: CATSDGTREQYF.

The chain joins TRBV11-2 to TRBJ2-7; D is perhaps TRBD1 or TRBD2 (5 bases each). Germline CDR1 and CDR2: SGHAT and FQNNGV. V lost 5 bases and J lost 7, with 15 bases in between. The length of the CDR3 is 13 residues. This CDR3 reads CASSPTGLREQYF. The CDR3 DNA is TGTGCCAGCAGCCCGACGGGGCTCCGGGAGCAGTACTTC.

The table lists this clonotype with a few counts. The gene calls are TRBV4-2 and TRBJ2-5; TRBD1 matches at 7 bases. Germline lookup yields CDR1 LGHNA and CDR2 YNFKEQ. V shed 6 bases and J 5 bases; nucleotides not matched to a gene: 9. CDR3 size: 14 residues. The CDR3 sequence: CASRKNQGDETQYF. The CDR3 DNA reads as TGTGCCAGCAGGAAGAATCAGGGGGATGAGACCCAGTACTTC.

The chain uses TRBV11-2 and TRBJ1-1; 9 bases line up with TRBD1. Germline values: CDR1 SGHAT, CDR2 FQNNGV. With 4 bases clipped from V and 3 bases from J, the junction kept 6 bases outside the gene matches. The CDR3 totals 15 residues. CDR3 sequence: CASSSRDRAHTEAFF. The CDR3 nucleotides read TGTGCCAGCAGCTCCCGGGACAGGGCCCACACTGAAGCTTTCTTT.

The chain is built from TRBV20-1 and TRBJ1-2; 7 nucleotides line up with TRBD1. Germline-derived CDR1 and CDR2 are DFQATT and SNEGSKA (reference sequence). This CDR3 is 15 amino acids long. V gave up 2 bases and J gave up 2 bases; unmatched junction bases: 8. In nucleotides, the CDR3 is TGCAGTGCTAGAAAAAAGGGGGCGTACAACTATGGCTACACCTTC. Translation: CSARKKGAYNYGYTF.

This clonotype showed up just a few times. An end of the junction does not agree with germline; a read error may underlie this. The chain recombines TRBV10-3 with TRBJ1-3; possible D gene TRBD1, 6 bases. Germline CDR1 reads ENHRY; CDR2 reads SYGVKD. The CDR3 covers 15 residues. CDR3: CASSPPGAGGNTIYF. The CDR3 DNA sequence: TGTGCCAGCAGTCCCCCAGGGGCAGGTGGAAACACCATATATTTT.

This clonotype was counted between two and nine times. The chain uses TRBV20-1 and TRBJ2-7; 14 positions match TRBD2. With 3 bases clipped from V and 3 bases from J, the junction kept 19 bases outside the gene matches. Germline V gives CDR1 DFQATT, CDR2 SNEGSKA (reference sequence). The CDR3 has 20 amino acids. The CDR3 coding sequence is TGCAGTGCTAGTGTATGGCTTCCCGGGACTAGCGGGAGTAGAAGCTACGAGCAGTACTTC. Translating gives CSASVWLPGTSGSRSYEQYF.

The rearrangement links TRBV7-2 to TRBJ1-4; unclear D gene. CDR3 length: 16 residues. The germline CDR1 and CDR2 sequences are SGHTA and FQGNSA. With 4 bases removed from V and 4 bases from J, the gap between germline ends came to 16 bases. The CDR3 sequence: CASSSCWPAFNEKLFF. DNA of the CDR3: TGTGCCAGCAGCTCCTGTTGGCCGGCGTTTAATGAAAAACTGTTTTTT.

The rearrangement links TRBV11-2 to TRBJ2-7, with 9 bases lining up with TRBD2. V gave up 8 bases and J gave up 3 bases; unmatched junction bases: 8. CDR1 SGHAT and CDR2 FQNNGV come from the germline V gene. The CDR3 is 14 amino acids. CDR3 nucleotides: TGTGCCAGCGGGGCGGGGGGGAAAAGCTACGAGCAGTACTTC. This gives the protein CASGAGGKSYEQYF.

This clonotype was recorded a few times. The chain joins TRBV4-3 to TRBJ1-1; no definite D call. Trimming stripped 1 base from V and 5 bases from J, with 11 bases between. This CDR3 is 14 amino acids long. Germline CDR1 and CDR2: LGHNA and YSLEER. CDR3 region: CASSQVLGRTEAFF. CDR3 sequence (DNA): TGCGCCAGCAGCCAAGTTTTGGGGAGGACTGAAGCTTTCTTT.

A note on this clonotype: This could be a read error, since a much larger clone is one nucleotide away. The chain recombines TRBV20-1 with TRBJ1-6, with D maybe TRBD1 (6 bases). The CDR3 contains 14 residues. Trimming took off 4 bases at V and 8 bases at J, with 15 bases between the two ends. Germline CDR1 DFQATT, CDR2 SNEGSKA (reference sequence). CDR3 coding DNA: TGCAGTGCTAATCTACAGGGAAGGTATTCACCCCTCCACTTT. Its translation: CSANLQGRYSPLHF.

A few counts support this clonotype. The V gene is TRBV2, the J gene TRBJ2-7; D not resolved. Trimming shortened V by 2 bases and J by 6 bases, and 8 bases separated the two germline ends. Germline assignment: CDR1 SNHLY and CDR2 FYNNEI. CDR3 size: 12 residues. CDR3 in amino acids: CASSEYFPEQYF. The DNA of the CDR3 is TGTGCCAGCAGTGAATATTTCCCCGAGCAGTACTTC.

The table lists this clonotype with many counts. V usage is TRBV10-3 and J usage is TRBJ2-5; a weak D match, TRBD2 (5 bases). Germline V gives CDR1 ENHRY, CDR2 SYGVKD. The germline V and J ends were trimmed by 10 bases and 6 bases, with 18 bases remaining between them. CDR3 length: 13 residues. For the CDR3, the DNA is TGTGCCACAACGGACGAGGGCGGTAAGACCCAGTACTTC. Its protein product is CATTDEGGKTQYF.

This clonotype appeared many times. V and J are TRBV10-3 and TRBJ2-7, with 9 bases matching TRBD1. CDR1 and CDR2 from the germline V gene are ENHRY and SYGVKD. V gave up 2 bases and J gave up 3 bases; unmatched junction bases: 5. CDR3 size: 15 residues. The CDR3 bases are TGTGCCATCAGTGAGGTTGGGACAGGGATCTACGAGCAGTACTTC. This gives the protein CAISEVGTGIYEQYF.

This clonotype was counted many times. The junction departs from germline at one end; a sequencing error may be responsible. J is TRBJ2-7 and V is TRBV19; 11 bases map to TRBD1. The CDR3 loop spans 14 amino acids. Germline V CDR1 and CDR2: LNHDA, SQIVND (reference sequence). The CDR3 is CASSNRDRGYEQYF. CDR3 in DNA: TGTGCCAGCAGTAACCGGGACAGGGGGTACGAGCAGTACTTC.

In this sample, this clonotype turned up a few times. CDR3 sequence: CASIKTGGTQETQYF. CDR3 in DNA: TGTGCCAGCATAAAGACAGGGGGTACCCAAGAGACCCAGTACTTC. The chain recombines TRBV5-6 with TRBJ2-5, with 9 bases aligning to TRBD1. Germline lookup yields CDR1 SGHDT and CDR2 YYEEEE. This CDR3 has 15 amino acids. After removal of 6 bases from V and 1 base from J, the junction contained 7 bases not matched to a gene.

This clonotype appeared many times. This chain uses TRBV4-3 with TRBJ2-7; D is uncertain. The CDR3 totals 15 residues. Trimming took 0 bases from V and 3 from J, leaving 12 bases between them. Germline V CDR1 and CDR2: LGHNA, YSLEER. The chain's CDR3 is CASSQDTDLSYEQYF. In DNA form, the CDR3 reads TGCGCCAGCAGCCAAGACACGGACCTAAGCTACGAGCAGTACTTC.

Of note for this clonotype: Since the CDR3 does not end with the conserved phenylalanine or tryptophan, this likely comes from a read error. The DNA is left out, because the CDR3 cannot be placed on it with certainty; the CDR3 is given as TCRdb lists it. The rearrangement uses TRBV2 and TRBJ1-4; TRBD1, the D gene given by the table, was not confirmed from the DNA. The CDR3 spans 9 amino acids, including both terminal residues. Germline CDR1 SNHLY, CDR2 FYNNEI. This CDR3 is CASSRGKVC.